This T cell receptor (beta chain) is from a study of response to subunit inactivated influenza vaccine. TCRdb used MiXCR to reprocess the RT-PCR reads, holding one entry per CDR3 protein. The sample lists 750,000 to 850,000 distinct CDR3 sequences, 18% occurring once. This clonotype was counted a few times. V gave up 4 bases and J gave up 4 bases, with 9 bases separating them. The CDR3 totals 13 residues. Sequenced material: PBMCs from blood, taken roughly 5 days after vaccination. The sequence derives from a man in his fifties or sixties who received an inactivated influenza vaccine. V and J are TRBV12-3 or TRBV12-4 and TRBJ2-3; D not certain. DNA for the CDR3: TGTGCCAGCAGTTCGCACATCTCAGATACGCAGTATTTT. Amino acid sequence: CASSSHISDTQYF.